Below, one T cell receptor (beta chain) is given with its context. This sample is drawn from a study of T cell changes during pregnancy in multiple sclerosis. TCRdb's copy holds only in-frame clones and misses some; the assay was immunoSEQ multiplex PCR. This table holds 45,000 to 65,000 clones, under 95% found once. V was clipped by 6 bases and J by 4 bases, with 16 bases between them. The length of the CDR3 is 15 residues. CDR1 is LNHDA and CDR2 is SQIVND in the germline V gene (reference sequence). The chain carries TRBV19 and TRBJ2-1; perhaps TRBD2 as D (6 bases). This clonotype was sampled from a female donor with multiple sclerosis, enrolled in a pregnancy study. The sample was CD8+ T cells from peripheral blood mononuclear cells, taken in the third trimester of pregnancy. DNA of the CDR3: TGTGCCAGTAGCTTGGGACTGGGGGGTTACAATGAGCAGTTCTTC. It encodes CASSLGLGGYNEQFF.